Shown below are 25 T cell receptor beta chains from a single sample sequenced in a study of persistence of HIV-infected CD4 T cells. Stimulation used 10 ug/mL lysate from CMV-infected fibroblasts. CD40L/CD69 double-negative CD45RO-high memory CD4+ T cells were collected. These receptors have no identified antigens. The libraries were made with immunoSEQ version 4 in survey mode. The table came from immunoSEQ multiplex PCR; TCRdb's copy has only in-frame clones and leaves some out. This sample has 50,000 or so clones; 70% to 80% occur once, and the top ten carry approximately 3%. The sample was CD4+ T cells sorted from PBMCs after approximately 20-hour stimulation, taken from a patient who received antiretroviral therapy. The receptors come from an adult man with HIV who was CMV-seropositive.

The rearrangement uses TRBV3-1 (or the pseudogene TRBV3-2) and TRBJ2-1; 7 bases fit TRBD1. The CDR3 runs 16 residues. J was trimmed by 6 bases and V by 0 bases; bases with no gene match: 8. Germline CDR1 and CDR2: LGHDT and YNNKEL (reference sequence). The CDR3: CASSQDQFAGGNEQFF. CDR3 nucleotides: TGTGCCAGCAGCCAAGATCAGTTTGCAGGGGGCAATGAGCAGTTCTTC.

This clone was seen only a few times. The CDR3 region has the DNA TGCAGCGTGTCGAGCGGGAGGGCATCAGATACGCAGTATTTT. It is translated as CSVSSGRASDTQYF. This rearrangement joins TRBV29-1 to TRBJ2-3; 10 nucleotides align to TRBD2. Germline-derived CDR1 and CDR2 are SQVTM and ANQGSEA. The CDR3 covers 14 residues. V was pared by 6 bases and J by 4 bases, with 7 bases of the junction left unmatched.

The rearrangement joins TRBV5-1 to TRBJ2-5, with D uncertain. Germline assignment: CDR1 SGHRS and CDR2 YFSETQ. The germline V and J ends were trimmed by 3 bases and 5 bases, with 8 bases remaining between them. The CDR3 sequence is 12 residues long. The chain's CDR3 is CASSYDFETQYF. The CDR3 bases are TGCGCCAGCAGCTACGACTTTGAGACCCAGTACTTC.

V and J are TRBV4-1 and TRBJ2-5; D is uncertain. This CDR3 comprises 14 residues. CDR1 MGHRA and CDR2 YSYEKL come from the germline V gene. Trimming took off 4 bases at V and 5 bases at J, with 14 bases between the two ends. The CDR3 loop reads CASSLGLNRETQYF. For the CDR3, the DNA is TGCGCCAGCAGCCTAGGTCTTAATAGGGAGACCCAGTACTTC.

The CDR3 sequence: CASSQEGQGALKKLFF. CDR3 nucleotide sequence: TGTGCCAGCAGCCAAGAAGGCCAGGGGGCTTTGAAAAAACTGTTTTTT. This rearrangement joins TRBV3-1 (or the pseudogene TRBV3-2) to TRBJ1-4; 8 nucleotides align to TRBD1. The CDR3 is 16 residues long. V trimming: 0 bases; J trimming: 9 bases; junction bases outside the gene matches: 9. From germline, CDR1 is LGHDT and CDR2 YNNKEL (reference sequence).

This clone has just a few counts. The chain has TRBV29-1 and TRBJ1-1, with D unclear. The germline V and J ends were trimmed by 0 bases and 3 bases, with 8 bases remaining between them. CDR3 length: 13 residues. CDR1 and CDR2 from the germline V gene are SQVTM and ANQGSEA. The CDR3 is CSVEERKDTEAFF. CDR3 nucleotide sequence: TGCAGCGTTGAAGAGAGAAAGGACACTGAAGCTTTCTTT.

The CDR3 reads CSVWGGLGAEAFF. CDR3 nucleotides: TGCAGCGTTTGGGGGGGCCTTGGGGCTGAAGCTTTCTTT. This chain links TRBV29-1 with TRBJ1-1, with D perhaps TRBD1 (6 bases). The V and J ends lost 5 bases and 6 bases respectively, with 16 bases between them. This CDR3 is built from 13 residues. Germline CDR1 SQVTM, CDR2 ANQGSEA.

The chain recombines TRBV18 with TRBJ1-1; a possible D gene is TRBD1 (5 bases). Germline CDR1 is KGHSH and CDR2 is LQKENI. V was shortened by 4 bases and J by 4 bases, with 10 bases between the two germline ends. CDR3 length: 13 amino acids. CDR3 sequence: CASSQGTGTEAFF. The CDR3 DNA follows: TGTGCCAGCTCACAAGGGACGGGCACTGAAGCTTTCTTT.

In nucleotides, the CDR3 is TGTGCCAGCAGCCCCAACCGAGGGGGGGCTCAGCCCCAGCATTTT. It encodes CASSPNRGGAQPQHF. The V gene is TRBV7-6, the J gene TRBJ1-5; D may be TRBD1 (6 bases). This CDR3 has 15 residues. Germline CDR1 reads SGHVS; CDR2 reads FNYEAQ. Deletions cut 5 bases from V and 6 bases from J, with 17 bases between.

The chain couples TRBV4-3 to TRBJ2-1, with TRBD2 matching 11 bases. Germline V CDR1 and CDR2: LGHNA, YSLEER. The CDR3 is 17 amino acids. Losses at the gene ends were 3 bases for V and 10 bases for J; bases not matched to a gene: 14. CDR3 nucleotides: TGCGCCAGCAGCCAGACGACGACTAGCGGGACCGTCAGCGAGCAGTTCTTC. Translated: CASSQTTTSGTVSEQFF.

This clone was recorded only once. The CDR3 DNA sequence: TGCGCCAGCAGACGGGACAGCTCCTATAATTCACCCCTCCACTTT. Its protein is CASRRDSSYNSPLHF. This chain joins TRBV5-1 and TRBJ1-6; 7 bases line up with TRBD1. Germline V lookup: CDR1 SGHRS, CDR2 YFSETQ. V lost 5 bases to trimming and J lost 0 bases; unmatched junction nucleotides: 2. This CDR3 spans 15 amino acids.

This chain links TRBV29-1 with TRBJ1-2, with 9 bases that match TRBD1. The length of the CDR3 is 11 residues. The germline gives CDR1 SQVTM, CDR2 ANQGSEA. The ends lost 2 bases at V and 12 bases at J; junction bases unmatched: 4. For the CDR3, the DNA is TGCAGCGTTGAACGGGACAGGGATAACACCTTC. It translates to CSVERDRDNTF.

The chain carries TRBV4-3 and TRBJ1-2; TRBD1 aligns across 12 bases. The length of the CDR3 is 15 residues. Germline CDR1 and CDR2: LGHNA and YSLEER. V shed 1 base, J shed 7 bases, and the junction held 4 bases outside the gene matches. Written as DNA, the CDR3 is TGCGCCAGCAGCCAAGGGGGGACAGGGGGCTTTGGCTACACCTTC. Amino acids: CASSQGGTGGFGYTF.

This sequence joins TRBV18 and TRBJ2-7; the match to TRBD2 covers 9 bases. CDR3 size: 16 residues. The germline V gene has CDR1 KGHSH and CDR2 LQKENI. V dropped 6 bases and J dropped 5; count of bases not matched to a gene: 14. The CDR3 DNA sequence: TGTGCCAGCTCCCCGATCACTAGCGGGTGGATCCACGAGCAGTACTTC. The encoded protein is CASSPITSGWIHEQYF. The variable domain in full, with the rest retrieved from reference TRBV18 and TRBJ2-7, is NAGVMQNPRHLVRRRGQEARLRCSPMKGHSHVYWYRQLPEEGLKFMVYLQKENIIDESGMPKERFSAEFPKEGPSILRIQQVVRGDSAAYFCASSPITSGWIHEQYFGPGTRLTVT.

The chain employs TRBV19 and TRBJ1-2; D gene ambiguous. The CDR3 runs 13 residues. Trimming stripped 5 bases from V and 6 bases from J, with 13 bases between. CDR1 is LNHDA and CDR2 is SQIVND in the germline V gene (reference sequence). CDR3 region: CASSSQRWDGYTF. CDR3 bases: TGTGCCAGTAGTTCTCAGCGGTGGGATGGCTACACCTTC.

This clone was picked up one time. This chain connects TRBV15 to TRBJ2-7; D is uncertain. Germline V gives CDR1 LNHNV, CDR2 YYDKDF (reference sequence). V lost 8 bases, J lost 2 bases, and 13 bases lay in between. The CDR3 has 13 amino acids. The CDR3 DNA sequence: TGTGCCACCTCACTACTCGGAGCCTACGAGCAGTACTTC. Amino acid sequence: CATSLLGAYEQYF.

The gene calls are TRBV6-5 and TRBJ1-5; no clear D gene. The CDR3 consists of 14 residues. V lost 5 bases and J 3 bases, leaving 11 bases between the germline ends. From germline, CDR1 is MNHEY and CDR2 SVGAGI. This CDR3 is CASSQRDINQPQHF. CDR3 DNA: TGTGCCAGCAGTCAACGGGATATCAATCAGCCCCAGCATTTT.

The chain uses TRBV7-8 and TRBJ1-5; a possible D gene is TRBD1 (6 bases). With 2 bases removed from V and 1 base from J, the gap between germline ends came to 9 bases. Germline V lookup: CDR1 SGHVS, CDR2 FQNEAQ. The CDR3 sequence is 15 residues long. For the CDR3, the DNA is TGTGCCAGCAGCTTAAGGACAGAGAGCAATCAGCCCCAGCATTTT. Translating it yields CASSLRTESNQPQHF.

The J gene is TRBJ1-6, the V gene TRBV7-8, with D possibly being TRBD1 (6 bases). CDR3 length equals 13 residues. V was clipped by 6 bases and J by 8 bases, with 11 bases between them. CDR1 is SGHVS and CDR2 is FQNEAQ in the germline V gene. CDR3 bases: TGTGCCAGCAGGTACCACAGGGATTCACCCCTCCACTTT. Protein sequence: CASRYHRDSPLHF.

V gene TRBV25-1 combines with J gene TRBJ1-4, with 7 bases lining up with TRBD1. This CDR3 spans 15 amino acids. The germline V gene has CDR1 MGHDK and CDR2 SYGVNS. The V and J ends lost 3 bases and 7 bases, in that order; junction bases with no gene match: 8. DNA for the CDR3: TGTGCCAGCAGTGATTCGACAGGGTGGGTTGAAAAACTGTTTTTT. The encoded protein is CASSDSTGWVEKLFF.

The chain links TRBV29-1 to TRBJ1-4, with a weak D call TRBD1 (5 bases). CDR3 length: 13 residues. The V end lost 7 bases, the J end lost 5 bases, and 14 bases lay between the germline ends. CDR1 SQVTM and CDR2 ANQGSEA come from the germline V gene. The chain's CDR3 is CSGREGRNEKLFF. CDR3 DNA: TGCAGCGGCCGCGAGGGACGGAATGAAAAACTGTTTTTT.

This chain joins TRBV30 and TRBJ1-1; D might be TRBD1 (6 bases). There are 14 residues in the CDR3. Trimming left V 1 base short and J 5 bases short, with 14 bases between. CDR1 is GTSNPN, CDR2 SVGIG, per germline (reference sequence). The CDR3 sequence is CAWSAPGHITEAFF. In nucleotides, the CDR3 is TGTGCCTGGAGTGCACCGGGACATATTACTGAAGCTTTCTTT.

This clone was seen just once. The chain has TRBV4-1 and TRBJ1-2; 8 bases align to TRBD1. V trimming: 2 bases; J trimming: 7 bases; junction bases outside the gene matches: 12. Germline V CDR1 and CDR2: MGHRA, YSYEKL. This CDR3 region has 16 residues. The CDR3 region has the DNA TGCGCCAGCAGCCAAAGCTTCACCAGGGGGCCAATTGGCTACACCTTC. The encoded protein is CASSQSFTRGPIGYTF.

The chain recombines TRBV10-3 with TRBJ1-6; no definite D call. The V end was cut by 8 bases, the J end by 6 bases, with 14 bases between. CDR1 is ENHRY, CDR2 SYGVKD, per germline. This CDR3 comprises 14 residues. As DNA, the CDR3 is TGTGCCATCGGAACGGATCAATTTAATTCACCCCTCCACTTT. This codes for CAIGTDQFNSPLHF.

The rearrangement uses TRBV24-1 and TRBJ2-6; D unresolved. The CDR3 sequence is 15 residues long. CDR1 and CDR2 from the germline V gene are KGHDR and SFDVKD. The germline V and J ends were trimmed by 4 bases and 5 bases, with 11 bases remaining between them. CDR3 sequence reads: CATSEPSSWANVLTF. The CDR3 nucleotides are TGTGCCACCAGTGAACCCTCAAGTTGGGCCAACGTCCTGACTTTC.